A selection of T cell receptor beta chains follows, all from one sample in a study of T-cell reconstitution after alpha-beta-depleted transplantation in children. TCRdb itself ran the PCR reads through MiXCR, one entry per CDR3 protein. The repertoire holds hundreds of thousands of distinct CDR3 sequences, 15% to 20% seen once, with over 0.95% in the top ten. The sample here was PBMCs from the stem cell graft donor, taken from the stem cell graft. The origin of the receptors is a human donor who donated a stem cell graft to a child with acute myeloid leukemia. Each CDR3 is given with its conserved first and last residue. A D gene is named only where the DNA matches it firmly. The listing skips clone size in some rows; elsewhere it reads once, few, many or a size class.

V gene,J gene,CDR3 length,D gene,clone size,CDR3 protein,CDR3 DNA
TRBV7-9,TRBJ2-1,16,TRBD2,-,CASSFSTGGQDDEQFF,TGTGCCAGCAGCTTTTCTACGGGGGGGCAGGACGATGAGCAGTTCTTC
TRBV12-3/TRBV12-4,TRBJ2-5,17,-,few,CASSLGLEAGRQETQYF,TGTGCCAGCAGTCTTGGGTTGGAGGCGGGGAGACAAGAGACCCAGTACTTC
TRBV7-2,TRBJ2-6,13,-,few,CASSLATANVLTF,TGTGCCAGCAGCTTAGCGACCGCCAACGTCCTGACTTTC
TRBV7-9,TRBJ1-1,13,-,many,CASSLAVGTEAFF,TGTGCCAGCAGCTTAGCGGTGGGCACTGAAGCTTTCTTT
TRBV2,TRBJ1-1,15,-,-,CASSEVRVANTEAFF,TGTGCCAGCAGTGAAGTGCGGGTAGCGAACACTGAAGCTTTCTTT
TRBV7-8,TRBJ2-6,15,-,-,CASTPTGSGANVLTF,TGTGCCAGCACCCCGACCGGCTCTGGGGCCAACGTCCTGACTTTC
TRBV12-3/TRBV12-4,TRBJ2-1,14,-,-,CASSFRPSYNEQFF,TGTGCCAGCAGTTTTCGGCCATCCTACAATGAGCAGTTCTTC
TRBV24-1,TRBJ2-1,15,-,many,CATSEGGAGYNEQFF,TGTGCCACCAGTGAGGGGGGTGCCGGGTACAATGAGCAGTTCTTC
TRBV20-1,TRBJ1-5,14,TRBD1,many,CSGRGGAVNQPQHF,TGCAGTGGGAGAGGGGGCGCGGTAAATCAGCCCCAGCATTTT
TRBV5-1,TRBJ1-2,18,-,-,CASSLASGVVAGNYGYTF,TGCGCCAGCAGCTTGGCCTCGGGTGTCGTGGCAGGGAACTATGGCTACACCTTC
TRBV5-1,TRBJ2-1,15,-,few,CASKSRLTTYNEQFF,TGCGCCAGCAAATCGAGACTCACAACTTACAATGAGCAGTTCTTC
TRBV20-1,TRBJ1-1,12,TRBD1,many,CSAPTGGTEAFF,TGCAGTGCTCCGACAGGGGGCACTGAAGCTTTCTTT
TRBV6-1,TRBJ2-1,14,TRBD2,many,CASRTPGLENEQFF,TGTGCCAGCCGAACACCGGGACTAGAAAATGAGCAGTTCTTC
TRBV7-9,TRBJ1-6,14,TRBD1,few,CASSRDRADSPLHF,TGTGCCAGCAGTCGGGACAGGGCCGATTCACCCCTCCACTTT
TRBV15,TRBJ1-2,14,-,-,CATSNATVNYGYTF,TGTGCCACCAGCAACGCGACAGTAAACTATGGCTACACCTTC
TRBV10-3,TRBJ2-7,13,TRBD2,-,CAINRAGGYEQYF,TGTGCCATCAACCGAGCGGGGGGGTACGAGCAGTACTTC
TRBV18,TRBJ2-5,15,-,-,CASSRPPADQETQYF,TGTGCCAGCTCCCGACCTCCAGCGGACCAAGAGACCCAGTACTTC
TRBV2,TRBJ1-4,14,-,few,CASSDRGPGEKLFF,TGTGCCAGCAGTGATCGGGGACCAGGCGAAAAACTGTTTTTT
TRBV7-7,TRBJ2-1,13,-,many,CASSPNVGNEQFF,TGTGCCAGCAGCCCAAACGTGGGCAATGAGCAGTTCTTC
TRBV4-2,TRBJ2-2,18,-,-,CASSQEVGWTPRAGELFF,TGTGCCAGCAGCCAAGAAGTGGGGTGGACTCCTCGTGCCGGGGAGCTGTTTTTT
TRBV30,TRBJ2-7,13,-,-,CAWHRDGSYEQYF,TGTGCCTGGCACCGGGACGGGTCCTACGAGCAGTACTTC
TRBV6-1,TRBJ1-5,14,TRBD1,many,CASSGDRGSQPQHF,TGTGCCAGCAGCGGGGACAGGGGTAGTCAGCCCCAGCATTTT
TRBV7-2,TRBJ2-5,13,-,many,CASSFDGRETQYF,TGTGCCAGCAGCTTCGACGGTAGGGAGACCCAGTACTTC
TRBV6-1,TRBJ1-4,13,-,few,CASSRTTNEKLFF,TGTGCCAGCAGCCGAACAACTAATGAAAAACTGTTTTTT
TRBV13,TRBJ2-1,11,TRBD2,many,CASSLGLVEFF,TGTGCCAGCAGCTTGGGACTAGTAGAGTTCTTC
TRBV29-1,TRBJ2-7,14,-,many,CSVGGRTAIYEQYF,TGCAGCGTTGGGGGCAGGACGGCCATCTACGAGCAGTACTTC
TRBV11-2,TRBJ1-5,18,-,few,CASSARLQGRRGNQPQHF,TGTGCCAGCAGCGCTAGACTACAGGGTCGAAGAGGAAATCAGCCCCAGCATTTT
TRBV27,TRBJ2-5,13,TRBD1,few,CASKGTGLSAQYF,TGTGCCAGCAAAGGGACAGGACTTTCGGCCCAGTACTTC
TRBV4-3,TRBJ2-3,17,-,few,CASSQAWAVRGTDTQYF,TGCGCCAGCAGCCAAGCTTGGGCCGTGCGGGGCACAGATACGCAGTATTTT
TRBV6-2/TRBV6-3,TRBJ2-1,14,TRBD2,few,CASSRLASYNEQFF,TGTGCCAGCAGCCGACTAGCGTCCTACAATGAGCAGTTCTTC
TRBV4-3,TRBJ1-1,17,-,many,CASSQDGGQGLGTEAFF,TGCGCCAGCAGCCAAGACGGGGGGCAGGGGCTCGGGACTGAAGCTTTCTTT
TRBV9,TRBJ2-1,16,TRBD1,many,CASSAPGTDSYNEQFF,TGTGCCAGCAGCGCGCCCGGGACAGACTCCTACAATGAGCAGTTCTTC
TRBV27,TRBJ2-1,19,TRBD2,-,CASSLYRGSSGGYYNEQFF,TGTGCCAGCAGTTTATACCGCGGAAGTAGCGGGGGCTACTACAATGAGCAGTTCTTC
TRBV12-3/TRBV12-4,TRBJ2-3,13,-,-,CASSFTGTDTQYF,TGCGCCAGCAGCTTCACCGGCACAGATACGCAGTATTTT
TRBV5-6,TRBJ2-3,17,TRBD1,many,CASSLSSGGPSADTQYF,TGTGCCAGCAGCTTGTCTTCAGGGGGCCCCTCCGCAGATACGCAGTATTTT
TRBV29-1,TRBJ1-1,16,-,many,CSVDWASGGSDTEAFF,TGCAGCGTTGATTGGGCTTCTGGGGGCTCTGACACTGAAGCTTTCTTT
TRBV5-1,TRBJ2-2,17,TRBD1,-,CASSPPGQDSGTGELFF,TGCGCCAGCAGCCCTCCGGGACAGGACTCGGGTACCGGGGAGCTGTTTTTT
TRBV29-1,TRBJ2-3,12,TRBD1,many,CSVGTGRDTQYF,TGCAGCGTGGGGACAGGGCGAGATACGCAGTATTTT
TRBV6-2/TRBV6-3,TRBJ2-7,15,TRBD1,-,CASSPGQIPPYEQYF,TGTGCCAGCAGTCCGGGACAGATACCTCCCTACGAGCAGTACTTC
TRBV24-1,TRBJ2-3,15,-,many,CATSDPTVRSDTQYF,TGTGCCACCAGTGACCCGACAGTACGGTCAGATACGCAGTATTTT
TRBV20-1,TRBJ2-3,12,TRBD1,many,CSTRRGSDTQYF,TGCAGCACTCGCAGGGGGTCAGATACGCAGTATTTT
TRBV7-8,TRBJ2-3,19,TRBD2,-,CASSPLLTSGGPFTDTQYF,TGTGCCAGCAGCCCCTTGTTGACTAGCGGGGGACCCTTCACAGATACGCAGTATTTT
TRBV7-2,TRBJ1-1,14,TRBD1,few,CASSIPDRATEAFF,TGTGCCAGCAGCATACCAGACAGGGCCACTGAAGCTTTCTTT
TRBV7-9,TRBJ2-5,17,-,few,CASSLEESRTYQETQYF,TGTGCCAGCAGCTTAGAGGAAAGCAGGACGTACCAAGAGACCCAGTACTTC
TRBV7-2,TRBJ1-6,14,-,few,CASSAPGDGSPLHF,TGTGCCAGCAGCGCCCCAGGGGACGGTTCACCCCTCCACTTT
TRBV6-2/TRBV6-3,TRBJ1-1,14,-,many,CASSLGAVATEAFF,TGTGCCAGCAGTTTGGGGGCGGTGGCCACTGAAGCTTTCTTT
TRBV6-5,TRBJ1-1,16,TRBD1,few,CASSFLQGARNTEAFF,TGTGCCAGCAGTTTTCTACAGGGGGCGAGGAACACTGAAGCTTTCTTT
TRBV5-6,TRBJ1-6,13,-,-,CASSLAPNSPLHF,TGTGCCAGCAGCTTGGCTCCTAATTCACCCCTCCACTTT
TRBV29-1,TRBJ2-1,12,-,few,CSVRTGPNEQFF,TGCAGCGTTAGAACAGGCCCCAATGAGCAGTTCTTC
TRBV10-3,TRBJ1-2,11,-,many,CAISESVRYTF,TGTGCCATCAGTGAGTCGGTCCGCTACACCTTC
TRBV7-3,TRBJ2-7,14,-,many,CASSTYGTGYEQYF,TGTGCCAGCAGCACGTACGGGACTGGATACGAGCAGTACTTC
TRBV28,TRBJ2-3,16,-,-,CASSPLTRFSTDTQYF,TGTGCCAGCAGCCCCCTGACTAGGTTTAGCACAGATACGCAGTATTTT
TRBV5-1,TRBJ2-3,17,-,-,CASSMVAVSPSTDTQYF,TGCGCCAGCAGCATGGTGGCTGTCTCTCCTTCCACAGATACGCAGTATTTT